This T cell receptor beta chain was recorded in a study of control samples from healthy donors and cancer patients. Germline CDR1 reads SGHTS; CDR2 reads YDEGEE. This CDR3 is 14 amino acids long. V lost 6 bases to trimming and J lost 11 bases; unmatched junction nucleotides: 16. Sequencing used immunoSEQ multiplex PCR; TCRdb keeps in-frame clones, though not all of them. This table has about 140,000 clones, 80% to 95% appearing once. The V gene is TRBV5-8, the J gene TRBJ1-1; 7 nucleotides align to TRBD1. This sequence originates from a man aged 25-40 years in good health. Sequenced: blood. This chain's CDR3 is CASTRDGQAGSAFF. CDR3 nucleotides: TGTGCCAGCACCCGTGATGGACAGGCCGGGAGCGCTTTCTTT.